Presented here are 14 T cell receptor beta chains from one specimen sequenced in a study of T cell changes during pregnancy in multiple sclerosis. Method: immunoSEQ multiplex PCR; TCRdb's copy keeps in-frame clones and lacks some. The table lists roughly 48,000 clones, approximately 92% of them singletons. Sequencing was performed on CD4+ T cells from peripheral blood mononuclear cells, taken in the second trimester of pregnancy. All receptors come from a female donor in good health, enrolled as a control in a pregnancy study.

V and J are TRBV4-3 and TRBJ2-7; 8 bases are shared with TRBD2. The CDR3 runs 15 residues. With 1 base clipped from V and 2 bases from J, the junction kept 4 bases outside the gene matches. The V gene's germline CDR1 is LGHNA and CDR2 YSLEER. CDR3 sequence reads: CASSQVERGPYEQYF. In DNA, the CDR3 is TGCGCCAGCAGCCAAGTCGAGCGGGGGCCCTACGAGCAGTACTTC.

The chain employs TRBV19 and TRBJ2-1, with 9 bases that match TRBD2. V was pared by 2 bases and J by 9 bases, with 11 bases of the junction left unmatched. Germline V gene sequence: CDR1 LNHDA, CDR2 SQIVND (reference sequence). The CDR3 extends over 16 amino acids. CDR3: CASSILASGRRSEQFF. For the CDR3, the DNA is TGTGCCAGTAGTATACTAGCCAGCGGGAGGAGGAGTGAGCAGTTCTTC.

V gene TRBV15 combines with J gene TRBJ2-1, with unresolved D. CDR3 length equals 11 residues. Germline CDR1 is LNHNV and CDR2 is YYDKDF (reference sequence). V was cut by 5 bases and J by 6 bases, with 5 bases left in between. The CDR3: CATSLLNEQFF. DNA for the CDR3: TGTGCCACCAGCCTCCTCAATGAGCAGTTCTTC.

The chain carries TRBV5-1 and TRBJ1-2, with 9 bases identical to TRBD1. The CDR3 totals 13 residues. The V gene's germline CDR1 is SGHRS and CDR2 YFSETQ. Unmatched junction bases numbered 5, after V lost 4 bases and J lost 7 bases. This chain's CDR3 is CASSLGTGSGYTF. The CDR3 DNA reads TGCGCCAGCAGCCTGGGGACAGGGTCTGGCTACACCTTC.

J is TRBJ1-2 and V is TRBV9; no clear D. This CDR3 has 17 residues. V was cut by 4 bases and J by 8 bases, with 27 bases left in between. Germline CDR1 reads SGDLS; CDR2 reads YYNGEE. In nucleotides, the CDR3 is TGTGCCAGCAGCCCCCGGCAGGCTCCTCTCTTAACATACGGCTACACCTTC. Its protein product is CASSPRQAPLLTYGYTF.

The chain links TRBV11-1 to TRBJ2-1, with TRBD2 matching 12 bases. This CDR3 has 16 residues. V lost 5 bases to trimming and J lost 3 bases; unmatched junction nucleotides: 5. Germline V gives CDR1 SGHAT, CDR2 FQDESV (reference sequence). CDR3 residues: CASSAETSGSYNEQFF. CDR3 in DNA: TGTGCCAGCAGCGCCGAGACTAGCGGGAGCTACAATGAGCAGTTCTTC.

V usage is TRBV28 and J usage is TRBJ1-2; D is unclear. The germline gives CDR1 MDHEN, CDR2 SYDVKM. This CDR3 has 15 amino acids. V shed 1 base and J shed 1 base, with 10 bases lying between them. This chain's CDR3 is CASSLSSGNNYGYTF. The DNA of the CDR3 is TGTGCCAGCAGTTTATCTTCCGGGAATAACTATGGCTACACCTTC.

V and J are TRBV6-1 and TRBJ1-1; D not resolved. The CDR3 totals 13 residues. The germline V gene encodes CDR1 MNHNS and CDR2 SASEGT. V was clipped by 3 bases and J by 3 bases, with 8 bases between them. The DNA of the CDR3 is TGTGCCAGCAGTGAGGGCCGAGACACTGAAGCTTTCTTT. It specifies CASSEGRDTEAFF.

The chain uses TRBV27 and TRBJ1-3; possibly TRBD1 for D (6 bases). Trimming shortened V by 6 bases and J by 0 bases, and 21 bases separated the two germline ends. From germline, CDR1 is MNHEY and CDR2 SMNVEV (reference sequence). The CDR3 consists of 18 residues. The CDR3 DNA reads TGTGCCAGCAGCCGACCACCGGGGGGGACAAGCTCTGGAAACACCATATATTTT. It yields the protein CASSRPPGGTSSGNTIYF.

The chain links TRBV19 to TRBJ2-1, with 8 bases lining up with TRBD1. Germline trimming cut 5 bases from V and 0 bases from J; bases unmatched to any gene: 12. The CDR3 is 18 amino acids. The germline V gene has CDR1 LNHDA and CDR2 SQIVND (reference sequence). The CDR3 DNA sequence: TGTGCCAGTAGTCAGGGGGCTATCGTAGCGGACTCCTACAATGAGCAGTTCTTC. Translating gives CASSQGAIVADSYNEQFF.

This rearrangement joins TRBV7-2 to TRBJ1-1, with 10 bases aligning to TRBD1. Germline assignment: CDR1 SGHTA and CDR2 FQGNSA. The CDR3 spans 15 residues. With V trimmed by 1 base and J by 5 bases, 4 bases remained unmatched. The CDR3 nucleotides read TGTGCCAGCAGCTTAGGGGACAGGGGCGGTACTGAAGCTTTCTTT. This encodes CASSLGDRGGTEAFF.

This clone showed up just once. The chain recombines TRBV5-6 with TRBJ2-2; 7 bases align to TRBD2. V shed 0 bases, J shed 4 bases, and the junction held 3 bases outside the gene matches. The CDR3 is made up of 15 amino acids. The germline gives CDR1 SGHDT, CDR2 YYEEEE. The CDR3 DNA is TGTGCCAGCAGCTTGGTTGGCGGGAGCACCGGGGAGCTGTTTTTT. Its translation: CASSLVGGSTGELFF. The full variable domain, with the rest looked up from reference TRBV5-6 and TRBJ2-2, is DAGVTQSPTHLIKTRGQQVTLRCSPKSGHDTVSWYQQALGQGPQFIFQYYEEEERQRGNFPDRFSGHQFPNYSSELNVNALLLGDSALYLCASSLVGGSTGELFFGEGSRLTVL.

J is TRBJ2-5 and V is TRBV4-1; tentatively, D is TRBD2 (5 bases). The CDR3 has 17 amino acids. V was shortened by 1 base and J by 4 bases, with 19 bases between the two germline ends. Germline CDR1 reads MGHRA; CDR2 reads YSYEKL. CDR3 in amino acids: CASSQVSARVNRETQYF. DNA for the CDR3: TGCGCCAGCAGCCAAGTGTCCGCGAGGGTAAATAGAGAGACCCAGTACTTC.

The rearrangement joins TRBV1 to TRBJ2-1; the table's D call TRBD2 went unverified against the DNA. TRBV1 is noted as a pseudogene. This CDR3 is built from 15 residues. The CDR3 spells CTSSLSGRDSNEQFF. In DNA form, the CDR3 reads TGCACCAGCAGCTTGAGCGGGAGGGACTCTAATGAGCAGTTCTTC.